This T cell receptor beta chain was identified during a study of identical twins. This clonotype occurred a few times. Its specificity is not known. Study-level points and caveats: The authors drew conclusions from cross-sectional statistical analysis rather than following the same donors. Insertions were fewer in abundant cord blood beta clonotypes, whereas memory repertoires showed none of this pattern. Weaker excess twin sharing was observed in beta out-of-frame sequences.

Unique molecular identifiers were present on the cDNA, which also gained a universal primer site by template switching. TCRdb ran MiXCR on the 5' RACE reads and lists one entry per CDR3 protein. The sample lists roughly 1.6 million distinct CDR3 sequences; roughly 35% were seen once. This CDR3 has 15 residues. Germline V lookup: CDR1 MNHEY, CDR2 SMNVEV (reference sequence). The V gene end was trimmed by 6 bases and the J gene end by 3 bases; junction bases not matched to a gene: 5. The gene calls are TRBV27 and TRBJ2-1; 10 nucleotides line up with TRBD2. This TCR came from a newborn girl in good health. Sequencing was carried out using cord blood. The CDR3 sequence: CASRAASGGYNEQFF. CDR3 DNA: TGTGCCAGCAGAGCTGCTAGCGGGGGCTACAATGAGCAGTTCTTC.